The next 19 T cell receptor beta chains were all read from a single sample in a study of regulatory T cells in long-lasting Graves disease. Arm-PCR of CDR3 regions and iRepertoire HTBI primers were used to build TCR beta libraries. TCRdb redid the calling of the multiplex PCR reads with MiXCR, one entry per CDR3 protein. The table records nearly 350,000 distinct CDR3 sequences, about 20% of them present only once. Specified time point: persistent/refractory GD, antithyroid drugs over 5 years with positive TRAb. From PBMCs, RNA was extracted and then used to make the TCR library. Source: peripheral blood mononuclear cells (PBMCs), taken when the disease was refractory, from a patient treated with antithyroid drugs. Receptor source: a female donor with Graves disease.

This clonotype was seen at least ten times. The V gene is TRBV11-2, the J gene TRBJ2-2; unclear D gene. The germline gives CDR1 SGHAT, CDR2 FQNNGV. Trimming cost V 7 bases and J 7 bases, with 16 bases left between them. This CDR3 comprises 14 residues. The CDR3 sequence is CASTPGRFFGELFF. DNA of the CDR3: TGTGCCAGCACCCCTGGGCGGTTTTTCGGGGAGCTGTTTTTT.

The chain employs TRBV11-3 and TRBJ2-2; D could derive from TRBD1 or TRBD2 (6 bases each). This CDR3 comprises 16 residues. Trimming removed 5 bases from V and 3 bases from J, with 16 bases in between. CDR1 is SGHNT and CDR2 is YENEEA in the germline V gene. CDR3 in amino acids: CASSPGGFDDTGELFF. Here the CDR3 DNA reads TGTGCCAGCAGCCCCGGGGGCTTCGACGACACCGGGGAGCTGTTTTTT. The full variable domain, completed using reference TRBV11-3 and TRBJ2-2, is EAGVVQSPRYKIIEKKQPVAFWCNPISGHNTLYWYLQNLGQGPELLIRYENEEAVDDSQLPKDRFSAERLKGVDSTLKIQPAELGDSAVYLCASSPGGFDDTGELFFGEGSRLTVL.

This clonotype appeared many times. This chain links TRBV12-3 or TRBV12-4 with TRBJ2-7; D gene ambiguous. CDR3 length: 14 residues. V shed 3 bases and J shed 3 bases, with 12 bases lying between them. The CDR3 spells CASSFYRDLYEQYF. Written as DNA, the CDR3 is TGTGCCAGCAGTTTCTATAGGGATCTCTACGAGCAGTACTTC.

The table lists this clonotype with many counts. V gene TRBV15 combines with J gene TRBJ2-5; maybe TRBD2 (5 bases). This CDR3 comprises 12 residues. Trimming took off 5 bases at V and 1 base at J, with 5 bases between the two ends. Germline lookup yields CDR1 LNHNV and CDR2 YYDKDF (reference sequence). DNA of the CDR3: TGTGCCACCAGCGGGAGCCAAGAGACCCAGTACTTC. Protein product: CATSGSQETQYF.

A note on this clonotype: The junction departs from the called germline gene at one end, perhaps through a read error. The CDR3 nucleotides are TGTGCCATCAGTGAGTCCCCCTCACTGAATTACGAGCAGTACTTC. Translated: CAISESPSLNYEQYF. V and J are TRBV6-1 and TRBJ2-7; D is unresolved. The CDR3 runs to 15 residues. Germline loops: CDR1 MNHNS, CDR2 SASEGT.

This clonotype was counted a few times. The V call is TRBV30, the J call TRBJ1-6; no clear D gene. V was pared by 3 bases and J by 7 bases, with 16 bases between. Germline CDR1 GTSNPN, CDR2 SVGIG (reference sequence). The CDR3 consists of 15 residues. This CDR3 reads CAWSERAGNNSPLHF. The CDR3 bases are TGTGCCTGGAGCGAAAGGGCTGGCAACAATTCACCCCTCCACTTT.

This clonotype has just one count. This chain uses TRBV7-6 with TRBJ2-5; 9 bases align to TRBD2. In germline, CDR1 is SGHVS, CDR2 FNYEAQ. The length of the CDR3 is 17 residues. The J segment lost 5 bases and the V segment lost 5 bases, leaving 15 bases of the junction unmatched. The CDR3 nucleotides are TGTGCCAGCAGCCCACAACCCGGCGGGAGGGCCGGTGAGACCCAGTACTTC. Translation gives CASSPQPGGRAGETQYF.

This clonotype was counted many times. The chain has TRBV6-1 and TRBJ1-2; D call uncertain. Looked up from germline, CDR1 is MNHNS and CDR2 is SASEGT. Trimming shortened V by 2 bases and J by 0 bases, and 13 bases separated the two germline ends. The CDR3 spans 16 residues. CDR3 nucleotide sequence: TGTGCCAGCAGTGAATTGGTGCCTACTACTAACTATGGCTACACCTTC. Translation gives CASSELVPTTNYGYTF.

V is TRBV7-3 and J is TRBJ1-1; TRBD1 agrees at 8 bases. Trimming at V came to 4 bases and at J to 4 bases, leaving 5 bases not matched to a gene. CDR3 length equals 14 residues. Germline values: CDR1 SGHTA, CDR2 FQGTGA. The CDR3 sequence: CASSSRQGTTEAFF. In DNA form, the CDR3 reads TGTGCCAGCAGCTCCCGACAGGGGACCACTGAAGCTTTCTTT.

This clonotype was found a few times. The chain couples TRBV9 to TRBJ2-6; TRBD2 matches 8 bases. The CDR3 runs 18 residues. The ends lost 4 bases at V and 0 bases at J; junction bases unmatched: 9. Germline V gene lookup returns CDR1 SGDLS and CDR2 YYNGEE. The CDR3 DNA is TGTGCCAGCAGCCCGACTAGCGTGACTTTCTCTGGGGCCAACGTCCTGACTTTC. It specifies CASSPTSVTFSGANVLTF.

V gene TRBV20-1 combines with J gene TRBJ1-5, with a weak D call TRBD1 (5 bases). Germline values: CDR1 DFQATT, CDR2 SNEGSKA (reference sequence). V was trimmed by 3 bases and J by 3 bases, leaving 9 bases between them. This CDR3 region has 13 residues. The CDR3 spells CSARGDPNQPQHF. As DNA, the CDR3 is TGCAGTGCTAGGGGGGACCCCAATCAGCCCCAGCATTTT.

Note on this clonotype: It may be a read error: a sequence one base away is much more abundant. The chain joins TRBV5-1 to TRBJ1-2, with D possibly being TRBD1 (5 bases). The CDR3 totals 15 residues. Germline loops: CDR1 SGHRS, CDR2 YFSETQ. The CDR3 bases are TGCGCCAGCAGCTTTCGGCCGGGGGAAGACTATGGCTACATCTTC. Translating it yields CASSFRPGEDYGYIF. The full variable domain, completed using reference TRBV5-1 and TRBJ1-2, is KAGVTQTPRYLIKTRGQQVTLSCSPISGHRSVSWYQQTPGQGLQFLFEYFSETQRNKGNFPGRFSGRQFSNSRSEMNVSTLELGDSALYLCASSFRPGEDYGYIFGSGTRLTVV.

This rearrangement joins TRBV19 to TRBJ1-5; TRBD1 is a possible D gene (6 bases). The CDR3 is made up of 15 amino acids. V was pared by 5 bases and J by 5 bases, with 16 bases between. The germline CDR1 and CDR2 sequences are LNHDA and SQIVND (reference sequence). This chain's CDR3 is CASSYGQNLYQPQHF. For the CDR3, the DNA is TGTGCCAGTAGTTACGGACAGAACCTCTATCAGCCCCAGCATTTT.

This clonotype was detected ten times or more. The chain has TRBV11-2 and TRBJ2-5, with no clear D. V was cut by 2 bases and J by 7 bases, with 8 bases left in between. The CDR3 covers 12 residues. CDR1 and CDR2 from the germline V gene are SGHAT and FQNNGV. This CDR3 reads CASSLRDVTQYF. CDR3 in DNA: TGTGCCAGCAGCTTAAGAGATGTGACCCAGTACTTC.

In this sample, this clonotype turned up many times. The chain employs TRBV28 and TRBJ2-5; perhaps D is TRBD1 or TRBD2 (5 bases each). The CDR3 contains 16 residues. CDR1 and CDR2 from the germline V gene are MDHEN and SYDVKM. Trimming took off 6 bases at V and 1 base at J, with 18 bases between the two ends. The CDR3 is CASRRGSGVVQETQYF. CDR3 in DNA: TGTGCCAGCAGGAGGGGCAGCGGAGTGGTCCAAGAGACCCAGTACTTC.

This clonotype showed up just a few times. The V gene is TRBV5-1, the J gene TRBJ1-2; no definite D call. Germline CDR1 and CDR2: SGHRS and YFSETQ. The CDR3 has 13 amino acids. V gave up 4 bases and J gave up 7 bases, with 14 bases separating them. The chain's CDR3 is CASSNTDNRGYTF. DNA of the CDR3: TGCGCCAGCAGCAATACCGACAATCGTGGCTACACCTTC.

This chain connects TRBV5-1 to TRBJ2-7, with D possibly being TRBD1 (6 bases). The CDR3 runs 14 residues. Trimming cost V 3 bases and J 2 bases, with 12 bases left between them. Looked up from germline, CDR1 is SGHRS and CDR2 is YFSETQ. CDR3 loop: CASSSQGTPYEQYF. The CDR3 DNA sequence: TGCGCCAGCAGCTCACAGGGTACACCCTACGAGCAGTACTTC.

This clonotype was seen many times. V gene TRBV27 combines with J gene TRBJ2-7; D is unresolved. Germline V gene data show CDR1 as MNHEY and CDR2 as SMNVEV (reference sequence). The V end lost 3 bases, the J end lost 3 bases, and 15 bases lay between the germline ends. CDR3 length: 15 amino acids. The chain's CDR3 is CASSLGVGSLYEQYF. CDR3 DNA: TGTGCCAGCAGTTTGGGTGTCGGATCCCTCTACGAGCAGTACTTC.

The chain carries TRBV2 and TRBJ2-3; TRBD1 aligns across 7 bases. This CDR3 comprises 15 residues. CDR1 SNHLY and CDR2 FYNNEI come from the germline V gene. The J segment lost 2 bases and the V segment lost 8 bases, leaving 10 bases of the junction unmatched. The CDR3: CASGGRDSLTDTQYF. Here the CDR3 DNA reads TGTGCCAGCGGTGGCCGGGACAGCCTCACAGATACGCAGTATTTT.